Presented here are 23 T cell receptor beta chains from one specimen sequenced in a study of type 1 and type 2 diabetes patients. The PCR template was genomic DNA. Amplification of the beta chain CDR3 used 30 forward and 13 reverse multiplex primers. TCRdb called the multiplex PCR reads again in MiXCR, with one record for every CDR3 protein. This table has about 270,000 distinct CDR3 sequences, approximately 50% appearing once. The sequenced sample was peripheral blood mononuclear cells (PBMCs). Receptors originate from a man between 18 and 29 years old with type 2 diabetes.

A word on this clonotype: The CDR3 end shows no conserved phenylalanine or tryptophan, and so a read error is likely. The chain employs TRBV7-2 and TRBJ2-5, with D perhaps matching TRBD1 (5 bases). The J call may be faulty, since TRBJ2-7 better matches the DNA end. The CDR3 has 14 amino acids. CDR1 and CDR2 from the germline V gene are SGHTA and FQGNSA. The CDR3 here is CASSYSQGSHEQYS. CDR3 in DNA: TGTGCCAGCAGTTACTCCCAGGGATCCCACGAGCAGTACTCC.

The chain recombines TRBV28 with TRBJ2-3, with D uncertain. The germline V gene encodes CDR1 MDHEN and CDR2 SYDVKM. The V end was cut by 10 bases, the J end by 4 bases, with 0 bases between. The CDR3 contains 8 residues. CDR3 sequence reads: CATDTQYF. The CDR3 nucleotides read TGTGCCACAGATACGCAGTATTTT.

The V gene is TRBV29-1, the J gene TRBJ2-3; D is perhaps TRBD1 (5 bases). With 0 bases removed from V and 2 bases from J, the gap between germline ends came to 12 bases. From germline, CDR1 is SQVTM and CDR2 ANQGSEA. This CDR3 is built from 15 residues. In DNA form, the CDR3 reads TGCAGCGTTGAAGATAGGGGTGATTACACAGATACGCAGTATTTT. Encoded protein: CSVEDRGDYTDTQYF.

The chain combines TRBV2 with TRBJ2-1; D gene uncertain. CDR3 size: 13 residues. V was clipped by 6 bases and J by 4 bases, with 10 bases between them. Germline-derived CDR1 and CDR2 are SNHLY and FYNNEI. Here the CDR3 reads CASSRRDYNEQFF. The CDR3 coding sequence is TGTGCCAGCAGCCGTCGAGATTACAATGAGCAGTTCTTC.

The chain couples TRBV6-5 to TRBJ1-1; D call uncertain. Trimming cost V 5 bases and J 1 base, with 8 bases left between them. The CDR3 runs 13 residues. Germline V gives CDR1 MNHEY, CDR2 SVGAGI. CDR3 in amino acids: CASSIWGNTEAFF. CDR3 nucleotide sequence: TGTGCCAGCAGTATTTGGGGGAACACTGAAGCTTTCTTT.

This clonotype was seen a handful of times. This chain uses TRBV7-2 with TRBJ2-6; D remains ambiguous. V was shortened by 5 bases and J by 0 bases, with 11 bases between the two germline ends. Germline-derived CDR1 and CDR2 are SGHTA and FQGNSA. This CDR3 has 16 amino acids. The DNA of the CDR3 is TGTGCCAGCAGCAGACCAATAACCTCTGGGGCCAACGTCCTGACTTTC. Its protein product is CASSRPITSGANVLTF.

The chain recombines TRBV19 with TRBJ2-2, with 9 bases identical to TRBD1. The V segment lost 9 bases and the J segment 4 bases; nucleotides outside the gene matches: 6. This CDR3 has 14 residues. Germline CDR1 and CDR2: LNHDA and SQIVND (reference sequence). CDR3: CASSRTGATGELFF. For the CDR3, the DNA is TGTGCCAGCTCTCGGACAGGGGCCACCGGGGAGCTGTTTTTT.

This sequence joins TRBV10-1 and TRBJ2-7, with unresolved D. This CDR3 has 14 amino acids. Germline V gene lookup returns CDR1 WNHNN and CDR2 SYGVQD (reference sequence). V gave up 5 bases and J gave up 7 bases, with 18 bases separating them. The CDR3 region has the DNA TGCGCCAGCAGTTACACGCAGGCCGCCTCTGAGCAGTACTTC. It translates to CASSYTQAASEQYF.

The rearrangement uses TRBV4-3 and TRBJ2-7; tentatively, D is TRBD1 (6 bases). This CDR3 contains 14 residues. Germline V CDR1 and CDR2: LGHNA, YSLEER. Between the trimmed V and J ends, which lost 3 bases and 4 bases, there was a span of 13 bases. CDR3: CASSQATGWYEQYF. The CDR3, as DNA: TGCGCCAGCAGCCAGGCTACAGGGTGGTACGAGCAGTACTTC.

CDR3 sequence reads: CASSQQTSGGYTDTQYF. In DNA, the CDR3 is TGCGCCAGCAGCCAACAAACTAGCGGGGGGTACACAGATACGCAGTATTTT. The chain combines TRBV4-1 with TRBJ2-3; 12 bases agree with TRBD2. V was pared by 2 bases and J by 2 bases, with 5 bases of the junction left unmatched. CDR3 length equals 17 residues. Germline lookup yields CDR1 MGHRA and CDR2 YSYEKL.

This clonotype turned up a few times. V usage is TRBV30 and J usage is TRBJ2-3; 8 bases map to TRBD1. This CDR3 has 16 amino acids. The germline CDR1 and CDR2 sequences are GTSNPN and SVGIG (reference sequence). The CDR3 coding sequence is TGTGCTTCAAGGGGACAGGTTTTGAGAAGCACAGATACGCAGTATTTT. Translating it yields CASRGQVLRSTDTQYF.

The CDR3 reads CASSFLGSGEKLFF. Here the CDR3 DNA reads TGTGCCAGCAGTTTTTTAGGAAGTGGGGAAAAACTGTTTTTT. The gene calls are TRBV27 and TRBJ1-4; D unresolved. The CDR3 is 14 amino acids. Trimming cost V 3 bases and J 8 bases, with 13 bases left between them. The germline CDR1 and CDR2 sequences are MNHEY and SMNVEV (reference sequence).

A remark on this clonotype: The conserved phenylalanine or tryptophan is not found at the CDR3 terminus, so this likely reflects a read error. V usage is TRBV9 and J usage is TRBJ1-5; TRBD1 agrees at 8 bases. The germline gives CDR1 SGDLS, CDR2 YYNGEE. V lost 3 bases, J lost 0 bases, and 5 bases stayed unmatched. CDR3 length: 16 amino acids. CDR3 sequence reads: CASSGTGKISNQPQHL. DNA for the CDR3: TGTGCCAGCAGCGGGACAGGGAAAATTAGCAATCAGCCCCAGCATCTT.

V is TRBV19 and J is TRBJ1-6; no firm D call. The germline V gene has CDR1 LNHDA and CDR2 SQIVND (reference sequence). V was pared by 3 bases and J by 9 bases, with 21 bases between. The length of the CDR3 is 17 residues. The CDR3 nucleotides are TGTGCCAGTAGTATTCATTCGGGGAGCTCCTCTCTTTCACCCCTCCACTTT. Translating it yields CASSIHSGSSSLSPLHF.

This clonotype was detected only a few times. This sequence joins TRBV7-8 and TRBJ2-5; D is uncertain. The CDR3 runs 15 residues. Germline CDR1 and CDR2: SGHVS and FQNEAQ. V dropped 2 bases and J dropped 1 base, with 11 bases sitting between them. The CDR3 is CASSLKGRSQETQYF. The CDR3 DNA follows: TGTGCCAGCAGCTTAAAAGGCAGGAGCCAAGAGACCCAGTACTTC. The whole variable domain, remainder taken from reference TRBV7-8 and TRBJ2-5, is GAGVSQSPRYKVAKRGQDVALRCDPISGHVSLFWYQQALGQGPEFLTYFQNEAQLDKSGLPSDRFFAERPEGSVSTLKIQRTQQEDSAVYLCASSLKGRSQETQYFGPGTRLLVL.

The genes are TRBV10-2 and TRBJ2-7; 7 positions match TRBD1. The germline gives CDR1 WSHSY, CDR2 SAAADI. The CDR3 runs to 14 residues. The J segment lost 2 bases and the V segment lost 5 bases, leaving 6 bases of the junction unmatched. The CDR3 here is CASSPTGYTYEQYF. CDR3 nucleotide sequence: TGCGCCAGCAGTCCGACAGGGTATACCTACGAGCAGTACTTC.

The V call is TRBV12-3 or TRBV12-4, the J call TRBJ2-1, with D possibly being TRBD1 (6 bases). V shed 0 bases and J shed 5 bases, with 11 bases lying between them. This CDR3 is 15 amino acids long. Written as DNA, the CDR3 is TGTGCCAGCAGTTTAGCAGGGGGACGAGACAATGAGCAGTTCTTC. Encoded protein: CASSLAGGRDNEQFF.

CDR3 nucleotide sequence: TGTGCCAGCGGGGGGCTGGGACAGGGTGACGAGCAGTACTTC. It is translated as CASGGLGQGDEQYF. J is TRBJ2-7 and V is TRBV2; TRBD1 matches at 9 bases. Germline lookup yields CDR1 SNHLY and CDR2 FYNNEI. The CDR3 has 14 amino acids. The J segment lost 5 bases and the V segment lost 8 bases, leaving 10 bases of the junction unmatched.

This clonotype has a handful of counts. The CDR3 is CASSKGTAYNEQFF. CDR3 bases: TGCGCCAGCAGCAAAGGGACAGCCTACAATGAGCAGTTCTTC. J is TRBJ2-1 and V is TRBV5-1; 7 positions match TRBD1. V dropped 4 bases and J dropped 2; count of bases not matched to a gene: 3. Germline V gives CDR1 SGHRS, CDR2 YFSETQ. This CDR3 is 14 amino acids long. Full variable domain (outside the CDR3, taken from reference TRBV5-1 and TRBJ2-1): KAGVTQTPRYLIKTRGQQVTLSCSPISGHRSVSWYQQTPGQGLQFLFEYFSETQRNKGNFPGRFSGRQFSNSRSEMNVSTLELGDSALYLCASSKGTAYNEQFFGPGTRLTVL.

This chain links TRBV5-4 with TRBJ1-1; D perhaps matches TRBD1 (5 bases). CDR3 length: 13 amino acids. V lost 0 bases to trimming and J lost 9 bases, with 12 bases between them. Germline V lookup: CDR1 SGHNT, CDR2 YYREEE (reference sequence). Here the CDR3 reads CASSLAGGTKAFF. The CDR3 DNA reads as TGTGCCAGCAGCTTGGCCGGAGGGACTAAAGCTTTCTTT.

The chain carries TRBV24-1 and TRBJ2-1; possible D gene TRBD1, 5 bases. This CDR3 is 18 amino acids long. With 1 base removed from V and 0 bases from J, the gap between germline ends came to 15 bases. Germline CDR1 is KGHDR and CDR2 is SFDVKD. DNA of the CDR3: TGTGCCACCAGTGATTTTGTCCAGGGCCCAAGCTCCTACAATGAGCAGTTCTTC. It translates to CATSDFVQGPSSYNEQFF.

This clonotype was detected many times. This chain links TRBV2 with TRBJ1-2, with D hard to call. Germline V gene sequence: CDR1 SNHLY, CDR2 FYNNEI. The CDR3 consists of 13 residues. Between the trimmed V and J ends, which lost 7 bases and 0 bases, there was a span of 9 bases. For the CDR3, the DNA is TGTGCCAGCAAGGGCGACACTAACTATGGCTACACCTTC. Protein product: CASKGDTNYGYTF.

The chain uses TRBV19 and TRBJ2-7; D gene unclear. Looked up from germline, CDR1 is LNHDA and CDR2 is SQIVND (reference sequence). The CDR3 contains 14 residues. Trimming stripped 5 bases from V and 2 bases from J, with 13 bases between. CDR3 sequence: CASSLTPSTYEQYF. The DNA for the CDR3 is TGTGCCAGTAGTTTGACACCAAGTACCTACGAGCAGTACTTC. Full variable domain (remainder filled in from reference TRBV19 and TRBJ2-7): DGGITQSPKYLFRKEGQNVTLSCEQNLNHDAMYWYRQDPGQGLRLIYYSQIVNDFQKGDIAEGYSVSREKKESFPLTVTSAQKNPTAFYLCASSLTPSTYEQYFGPGTRLTVT.